This note documents a single TCR beta chain sequence. This CDR3 has 18 residues. V was pared by 5 bases and J by 2 bases, with 11 bases of the junction left unmatched. Per germline, CDR1 SGHTA and CDR2 FQGTGA. The sample comes from a study of blood T cell repertoires in COVID-19. In the study overall: From T cells, B-cell-depleted T cells, or PBMCs came the material, which was cDNA or gDNA.

Authors' methods: Reference gene primer amplification gave nucleated cell count estimates. Clones were sequenced by immunoSEQ multiplex PCR, and TCRdb holds only the in-frame ones, with some missing. V and J calls and clone size come straight from that table; D and trimming were deduced from the DNA. The sample contains approximately 180,000 clones, roughly 85% of which appear only once. The clonotype originates from a human donor with active or convalescent COVID-19. The donor label of this sample is uncertain. Sequenced input: peripheral blood. The chain couples TRBV7-3 to TRBJ2-2, with 10 bases matching TRBD2. In nucleotides, the CDR3 is TGTGCCAGCAGCGCGCACCTAGCGGGAGCGAAAAACACCGGGGAGCTGTTTTTT. It is translated as CASSAHLAGAKNTGELFF.